This passage covers 31 T cell receptor beta chains from one sample sequenced in a study of cytotoxic CD8 clonotypes in ibrutinib-treated CLL. The table came from immunoSEQ multiplex PCR; TCRdb's copy has only in-frame clones and leaves some out. Altogether roughly 76,000 clones are present, 80% being singletons, with the ten largest covering around 7.6%. The sample here was PBMCs, taken at disease progression, from a patient treated with ibrutinib. The receptors stem from a human donor with chronic lymphocytic leukemia.

CDR3 sequence (DNA): TGTGCCTGGAGTGGCCCTCCCATATTACAGCGATCCTACGAGCAGTACTTC. It translates to CAWSGPPILQRSYEQYF. The gene calls are TRBV30 and TRBJ2-7; D unclear. The CDR3 has 17 residues. V lost 1 base and J lost 1, with 20 bases in between. Germline V gene lookup returns CDR1 GTSNPN and CDR2 SVGIG (reference sequence).

This clone occurred once. The same CDR3 is also encoded by other DNA sequences in this sample. This chain links TRBV29-1 with TRBJ2-3; 14 nucleotides agree with TRBD2. CDR3 length: 15 residues. J gave up 3 bases and V 6 bases, and 5 bases lay outside the gene matches. Germline V gives CDR1 SQVTM, CDR2 ANQGSEA. DNA of the CDR3: TGCAGCGTCACCGGACTAGCGGGGGGTACAGATACGCAGTATTTT. Its protein is CSVTGLAGGTDTQYF.

This rearrangement joins TRBV28 to TRBJ2-2, with TRBD1 identical over 10 bases. Germline loops: CDR1 MDHEN, CDR2 SYDVKM. V was pared by 11 bases and J by 6 bases, with 3 bases of the junction left unmatched. CDR3 size: 12 residues. CDR3 amino acids: CAGQGVAGELFF. In nucleotides, the CDR3 is TGTGCCGGACAGGGGGTCGCCGGGGAGCTGTTTTTT.

The chain links TRBV7-9 to TRBJ2-7, with a tentative D call TRBD1 (5 bases). The CDR3 runs 14 residues. Germline V gene data show CDR1 as SEHNR and CDR2 as FQNEAQ (reference sequence). The V and J ends lost 0 bases and 4 bases respectively, with 10 bases between them. The CDR3 here is CASSLAFGAYEQYF. CDR3 DNA: TGTGCCAGCAGCTTAGCTTTTGGGGCGTACGAGCAGTACTTC.

This chain uses TRBV9 with TRBJ2-7, with D perhaps matching TRBD1 or TRBD2 (5 bases each). V was cut by 3 bases and J by 6 bases, with 10 bases left in between. In germline, CDR1 is SGDLS, CDR2 YYNGEE. This CDR3 comprises 12 residues. The CDR3 DNA follows: TGTGCCAGCAGCGGGGACGAGGCCGAGCAGTACTTC. It codes for CASSGDEAEQYF.

Written as DNA, the CDR3 is TGTGCCAGTCGAGCGTACCCTCGACCCGGAAGGGAAAAACTGTTTTTT. It translates to CASRAYPRPGREKLFF. The chain uses TRBV27 and TRBJ1-4; D gene unclear. The V and J ends lost 9 bases and 8 bases respectively, with 25 bases between them. Germline CDR1 and CDR2: MNHEY and SMNVEV (reference sequence). CDR3 length equals 16 residues.

The chain employs TRBV7-9 and TRBJ2-4; D gene ambiguous. The CDR3 length is 14 residues. CDR1 and CDR2 from the germline V gene are SEHNR and FQNEAQ (reference sequence). V shed 4 bases and J shed 0 bases, with 7 bases lying between them. CDR3 in DNA: TGTGCCAGCAGCTCCGGGTTAGCCAAAAACATTCAGTACTTC. This translates into CASSSGLAKNIQYF. Drawing the rest from reference TRBV7-9 and TRBJ2-4, the complete variable domain is DTGVSQNPRHKITKRGQNVTFRCDPISEHNRLYWYRQTLGQGPEFLTYFQNEAQLEKSRLLSDRFSAERPKGSFSTLEIQRTEQGDSAMYLCASSSGLAKNIQYFGAGTRLSVL.

J is TRBJ2-1 and V is TRBV5-1; D is possibly TRBD2 (6 bases). V dropped 0 bases and J dropped 6 bases, with 13 bases sitting between them. CDR1 SGHRS and CDR2 YFSETQ come from the germline V gene. The CDR3 has 15 residues. CDR3 DNA: TGCGCCAGCAGCTTGGTCGCAGGAGGGGTCAATGAGCAGTTCTTC. It yields the protein CASSLVAGGVNEQFF. Together with reference TRBV5-1 and TRBJ2-1, the CDR3 gives the full variable domain: KAGVTQTPRYLIKTRGQQVTLSCSPISGHRSVSWYQQTPGQGLQFLFEYFSETQRNKGNFPGRFSGRQFSNSRSEMNVSTLELGDSALYLCASSLVAGGVNEQFFGPGTRLTVL.

The chain combines TRBV10-3 with TRBJ2-7; no clear D gene. This CDR3 is built from 16 residues. Between the trimmed V and J ends, which lost 10 bases and 0 bases, there was a span of 22 bases. Germline CDR1 is ENHRY and CDR2 is SYGVKD. CDR3 sequence (DNA): TGTGCCACCCAGAACCGTGGTGGTCTATCCTCCTACGAGCAGTACTTC. It yields the protein CATQNRGGLSSYEQYF.

In nucleotides, the CDR3 is TGTGCCAGCAGCTTAACCCCGGAGTTCGGTCAACCAGAGACCCAGTACTTC. Protein sequence: CASSLTPEFGQPETQYF. The rearrangement uses TRBV7-3 and TRBJ2-5; D unresolved. This CDR3 has 17 residues. With 0 bases removed from V and 4 bases from J, the gap between germline ends came to 18 bases. Germline V gene lookup returns CDR1 SGHTA and CDR2 FQGTGA.

The V and J genes are TRBV27 and TRBJ1-6; D perhaps matches TRBD1 (5 bases). Trimming removed 5 bases at V and 7 bases at J, with 12 bases between. The length of the CDR3 is 14 residues. CDR1 MNHEY and CDR2 SMNVEV come from the germline V gene (reference sequence). The CDR3: CASSRTHRNSPLHF. The CDR3 nucleotides read TGTGCCAGCAGTAGGACCCACAGGAATTCACCCCTCCACTTT.

The chain couples TRBV19 to TRBJ1-5; a possible D gene is TRBD1 (6 bases). Germline values: CDR1 LNHDA, CDR2 SQIVND (reference sequence). V was trimmed by 6 bases and J by 5 bases, leaving 8 bases between them. The CDR3 has 12 amino acids. The CDR3 sequence is CASSNRDQPQHF. CDR3 in DNA: TGTGCCAGTAGCAACAGGGATCAGCCCCAGCATTTT.

In DNA, the CDR3 is TGCGCCAGCAGCTGGGATCTAGCAACTAATGAAAAACTGTTTTTT. Protein sequence: CASSWDLATNEKLFF. The genes are TRBV5-1 and TRBJ1-4; no definite D call. Germline values: CDR1 SGHRS, CDR2 YFSETQ. Trimming shortened V by 3 bases and J by 0 bases, and 9 bases separated the two germline ends. CDR3 length: 15 amino acids.

The rearrangement joins TRBV5-1 to TRBJ2-1, with TRBD2 identical over 10 bases. J gave up 7 bases and V 4 bases, and 11 bases lay outside the gene matches. This CDR3 is 16 amino acids long. Germline V gene sequence: CDR1 SGHRS, CDR2 YFSETQ. CDR3 sequence reads: CASSLGTLAGVNEQFF. In DNA, the CDR3 is TGCGCCAGCAGCCTTGGGACCCTAGCGGGAGTTAATGAGCAGTTCTTC. Combining the CDR3 with reference TRBV5-1 and TRBJ2-1 gives the whole variable domain KAGVTQTPRYLIKTRGQQVTLSCSPISGHRSVSWYQQTPGQGLQFLFEYFSETQRNKGNFPGRFSGRQFSNSRSEMNVSTLELGDSALYLCASSLGTLAGVNEQFFGPGTRLTVL.

Written as DNA, the CDR3 is TGTGCCAGCAGCTTGGTGGGATTCCTCGACTACGAGCAGTACTTC. Residues: CASSLVGFLDYEQYF. The chain links TRBV5-5 to TRBJ2-7; D remains ambiguous. The germline gives CDR1 SGHKS, CDR2 YYEKEE (reference sequence). With 0 bases removed from V and 3 bases from J, the gap between germline ends came to 13 bases. The CDR3 consists of 15 residues.

The chain links TRBV5-6 to TRBJ1-3; D call uncertain. V dropped 2 bases and J dropped 0 bases, with 6 bases sitting between them. The CDR3 loop spans 14 amino acids. The germline CDR1 and CDR2 sequences are SGHDT and YYEEEE. The CDR3 DNA is TGTGCCAGCAGCTTTTGGGGCTCTGGAAACACCATATATTTT. It translates to CASSFWGSGNTIYF.

As for this clone: The junction does not match germline at one end; this may be a read error. V is TRBV6-5 and J is TRBJ1-2, with D perhaps matching TRBD1 (6 bases). The CDR3 totals 13 residues. In germline, CDR1 is MNHEY, CDR2 SVGAGI. For the CDR3, the DNA is TGTGCCAGCAGGGAACAGGGATACTACGGCTACACCTTC. Residues: CASREQGYYGYTF.

The rearrangement uses TRBV11-2 and TRBJ2-7; 8 bases are shared with TRBD1. Germline V CDR1 and CDR2: SGHAT, FQNNGV. V lost 1 base and J lost 2; bases outside the gene matches: 1. The CDR3 runs to 14 residues. The CDR3: CASSLVQGAYEQYF. CDR3 sequence (DNA): TGTGCCAGCAGCTTAGTACAGGGGGCCTACGAGCAGTACTTC.

This chain uses TRBV27 with TRBJ2-7; 7 positions match TRBD1. The CDR3 contains 15 residues. The junction had 11 bases not matched to a gene; V was cut back by 6 bases and J by 3 bases. Looked up from germline, CDR1 is MNHEY and CDR2 is SMNVEV (reference sequence). This CDR3 is CASRMLTGTFYEQYF. For the CDR3, the DNA is TGTGCCAGCAGAATGCTGACAGGGACGTTCTACGAGCAGTACTTC.

The CDR3 DNA reads TGCGCCAGCAGTGATTGGGGATCGGGGGTGGGAAACGAAAAACTGTTTTTT. It encodes CASSDWGSGVGNEKLFF. The V and J genes are TRBV10-2 and TRBJ1-4, with D possibly matching TRBD1 (5 bases). CDR3 length: 17 amino acids. Germline CDR1 is WSHSY and CDR2 is SAAADI. Trimming shortened V by 3 bases and J by 8 bases, and 22 bases separated the two germline ends.

The chain is built from TRBV18 and TRBJ1-2; D might be TRBD1 (5 bases). The V end lost 0 bases, the J end lost 13 bases, and 18 bases lay between the germline ends. The germline gives CDR1 KGHSH, CDR2 LQKENI. There are 14 residues in the CDR3. Here the CDR3 reads CASSPPGSRDSLTF. The CDR3 DNA reads as TGTGCCAGCTCACCACCGGGGAGTAGGGACTCTCTCACCTTC.

The V gene is TRBV5-1, the J gene TRBJ1-1; D ambiguous. In germline, CDR1 is SGHRS, CDR2 YFSETQ. This CDR3 contains 14 residues. Trimming took off 0 bases at V and 1 base at J, with 7 bases between the two ends. The CDR3: CASSLVSENTEAFF. DNA for the CDR3: TGCGCCAGCAGCTTGGTCTCAGAGAACACTGAAGCTTTCTTT.

This clone was found a few times. The chain recombines TRBV2 with TRBJ2-7, with 11 bases identical to TRBD1. This CDR3 is built from 18 residues. Trimming cost V 2 bases and J 4 bases; bases outside gene matches: 13. Germline assignment: CDR1 SNHLY and CDR2 FYNNEI. In nucleotides, the CDR3 is TGTGCCAGCAGTGAATGGCGGGACCGGACAGGGGGCGGATACGAGCAGTACTTC. Amino acids: CASSEWRDRTGGGYEQYF. The whole variable domain, remainder taken from reference TRBV2 and TRBJ2-7, is EPEVTQTPSHQVTQMGQEVILRCVPISNHLYFYWYRQILGQKVEFLVSFYNNEISEKSEIFDDQFSVERPDGSNFTLKIRSTKLEDSAMYFCASSEWRDRTGGGYEQYFGPGTRLTVT.

The gene calls are TRBV2 and TRBJ2-7, with a tentative D call TRBD1 (6 bases). This CDR3 comprises 14 residues. Germline-derived CDR1 and CDR2 are SNHLY and FYNNEI. V was clipped by 7 bases and J by 2 bases, with 15 bases between them. As DNA, the CDR3 is TGTGCCAGCACCCCTTGGACAGAAACCTACGAGCAGTACTTC. Its protein product is CASTPWTETYEQYF.

V gene TRBV6-5 combines with J gene TRBJ1-2, with 8 bases that match TRBD1. Per germline, CDR1 MNHEY and CDR2 SVGAGI. This CDR3 contains 16 residues. Losses at the gene ends were 0 bases for V and 0 bases for J; bases not matched to a gene: 3. The CDR3 sequence is CASSYSGTGANYGYTF. The CDR3, as DNA: TGTGCCAGCAGTTACTCGGGGACAGGCGCTAACTATGGCTACACCTTC.

This chain uses TRBV6-1 with TRBJ1-2; no clear D gene. Germline V gives CDR1 MNHNS, CDR2 SASEGT. V lost 6 bases and J lost 4, with 12 bases in between. This CDR3 is built from 13 residues. The CDR3 nucleotides are TGTGCCAGCAGGAAAACAGAGGCCTATGGCTACACCTTC. It encodes CASRKTEAYGYTF.

The chain combines TRBV5-1 with TRBJ2-1, with 11 bases fitting TRBD2. CDR1 is SGHRS, CDR2 YFSETQ, per germline. This CDR3 spans 14 amino acids. The junction had 6 bases not matched to a gene; V was cut back by 5 bases and J by 8 bases. CDR3 residues: CASRTSGSRDEQFF. In DNA form, the CDR3 reads TGCGCCAGCAGAACTAGCGGGAGTCGGGATGAGCAGTTCTTC.

The CDR3 protein is CASSYAWTDTGELFF. CDR3 sequence (DNA): TGTGCCAGCAGCTACGCTTGGACAGACACCGGGGAGCTGTTTTTT. The J gene is TRBJ2-2, the V gene TRBV7-3; perhaps TRBD1 as D (6 bases). The CDR3 is 15 amino acids. V was clipped by 4 bases and J by 3 bases, with 12 bases between them. CDR1 is SGHTA and CDR2 is FQGTGA in the germline V gene. Looking up the rest from reference TRBV7-3 and TRBJ2-2 gives the full variable domain: GAGVSQTPSNKVTEKGKYVELRCDPISGHTALYWYRQSLGQGPEFLIYFQGTGAADDSGLPNDRFFAVRPEGSVSTLKIQRTERGDSAVYLCASSYAWTDTGELFFGEGSRLTVL.

The CDR3 loop is CASSPLLAGVREQFF. In DNA, the CDR3 is TGTGCCAGCAGCCCTTTACTAGCGGGAGTGAGGGAGCAGTTCTTC. V usage is TRBV7-3 and J usage is TRBJ2-1; 11 nucleotides agree with TRBD2. In germline, CDR1 is SGHTA, CDR2 FQGTGA. The junction had 10 bases not matched to a gene; V was cut back by 5 bases and J by 10 bases. The CDR3 contains 15 residues.

V and J are TRBV21-1 and TRBJ2-2; whether TRBD1, the table's D call, matches the DNA was not checked. TRBV21-1 is reported as a pseudogene. CDR3 length: 16 amino acids. The DNA for the CDR3 is TGTGCCAGCCCCGCCAACAGGGACCAGAACACCGGGGAGCTGTTTTTT. Residues: CASPANRDQNTGELFF.

The chain links TRBV11-1 to TRBJ2-4; 7 bases align to TRBD1. V dropped 5 bases and J dropped 0; count of bases not matched to a gene: 16. Germline CDR1 is SGHAT and CDR2 is FQDESV (reference sequence). The CDR3 is made up of 19 amino acids. The CDR3 loop reads CASSQRDSTIQLAKNIQYF. Here the CDR3 DNA reads TGTGCCAGCAGCCAACGGGACAGCACCATCCAACTAGCCAAAAACATTCAGTACTTC.